The clone carrying this T cell receptor (beta chain) was seen more than once but under ten times. Its antigen remains unknown. This sample was included in a study of metastatic and nonmetastatic thyroid tumors. Study-wide context: Malignant thyroid and benign thyroid patients provided blood and tumor or nodule tissue whose repertoires were compared.

Study-level results: Benign nodules were reported to have significantly lower TCR beta diversity than malignant thyroid tumors, in blood and tumor.

TCRdb re-clonotyped the PCR reads through MiXCR. The table has over 13,000 clones, 23% seen once. The germline V gene has CDR1 MNHEY and CDR2 SVGEGT. The CDR3 runs to 13 residues. Trimming took 3 bases from V and 10 from J, leaving 13 bases between them. There were no patients who had received any treatment before thyroid surgery. This TCR came from a female donor with papillary thyroid cancer or a benign thyroid nodule (not recorded which). Some clones in this sample may be carry-over from other donors' samples. The sequencing sample was made of blood. The chain is built from TRBV6-2 or TRBV6-3 and TRBJ2-1, with a possible D match to TRBD2 (6 bases). CDR3 in amino acids: CASSYVEEGEQFF. The CDR3 nucleotides are TGTGCCAGCAGTTATGTGGAGGAGGGAGAGCAGTTCTTC.